The 2 T cell receptor beta chains below were found in one sample sequenced in a study of T cell responses to AZD1222 COVID-19 vaccine. The assay was immunoSEQ multiplex PCR, and TCRdb's table has in-frame clones only and misses some. The sample includes around 72,000 clones, around 86% of them seen just once. Sample: peripheral blood, taken on day 0 of AZD1222 vaccination. The receptors here all came from an adult in good health.

The chain combines TRBV5-4 with TRBJ2-7, with no clear D. Germline V gene data show CDR1 as SGHNT and CDR2 as YYREEE (reference sequence). CDR3 length equals 15 residues. Trimming removed 4 bases from V and 0 bases from J, with 14 bases in between. CDR3 loop: CASSPDSLASYEQYF. The CDR3 DNA reads TGTGCCAGCAGCCCCGACTCCCTCGCCTCCTACGAGCAGTACTTC.

The chain is built from TRBV2 and TRBJ1-5; TRBD1 matches 7 bases. Germline CDR1 SNHLY, CDR2 FYNNEI. The CDR3 consists of 15 residues. V dropped 5 bases and J dropped 2; count of bases not matched to a gene: 6. CDR3 in amino acids: CASSTGQLGNQPQHF. The CDR3 DNA follows: TGTGCCAGCAGTACGGGACAGTTGGGCAATCAGCCCCAGCATTTT.